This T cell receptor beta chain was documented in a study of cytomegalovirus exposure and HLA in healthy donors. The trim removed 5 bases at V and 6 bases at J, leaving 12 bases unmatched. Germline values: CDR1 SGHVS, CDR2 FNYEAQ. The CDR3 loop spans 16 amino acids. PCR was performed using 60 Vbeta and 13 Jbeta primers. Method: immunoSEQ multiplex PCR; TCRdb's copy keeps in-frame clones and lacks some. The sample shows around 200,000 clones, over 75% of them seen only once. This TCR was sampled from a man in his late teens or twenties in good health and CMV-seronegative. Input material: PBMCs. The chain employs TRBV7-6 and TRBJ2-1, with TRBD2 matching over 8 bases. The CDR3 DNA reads TGTGCCAGCAGCCCTTGGGCCGGGAGGGCCCTCAATGAGCAGTTCTTC. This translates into CASSPWAGRALNEQFF. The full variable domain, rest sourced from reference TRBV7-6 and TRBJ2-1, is GAGVSQSPRYKVTKRGQDVALRCDPISGHVSLYWYRQALGQGPEFLTYFNYEAQQDKSGLPNDRFSAERPEGSISTLTIQRTEQRDSAMYRCASSPWAGRALNEQFFGPGTRLTVL.